This T cell receptor beta chain comes out of a study of CD8+ T cells in alopecia areata. RNA, once extracted, was reverse transcribed into cDNA for use as the sequencing template. Assay: immunoSEQ multiplex PCR; the TCRdb copy retains only in-frame clones and omits some. The sample contains about 170,000 clones, around 64% of which appear only once. The CDR3 extends over 15 amino acids. The V end was cut by 5 bases, the J end by 0 bases, with 14 bases between. CDR1 is GTSNPN, CDR2 SVGIG, per germline (reference sequence). This receptor was obtained from a human donor with alopecia areata. Sequenced here: CD8+ T cells sorted from blood, sampled at week 0. The chain employs TRBV30 and TRBJ1-3; D remains ambiguous. The CDR3 nucleotides are TGTGCCTGGGAAGCTGAGCCTTCCTCTGGAAACACCATATATTTT. Encoded protein: CAWEAEPSSGNTIYF.